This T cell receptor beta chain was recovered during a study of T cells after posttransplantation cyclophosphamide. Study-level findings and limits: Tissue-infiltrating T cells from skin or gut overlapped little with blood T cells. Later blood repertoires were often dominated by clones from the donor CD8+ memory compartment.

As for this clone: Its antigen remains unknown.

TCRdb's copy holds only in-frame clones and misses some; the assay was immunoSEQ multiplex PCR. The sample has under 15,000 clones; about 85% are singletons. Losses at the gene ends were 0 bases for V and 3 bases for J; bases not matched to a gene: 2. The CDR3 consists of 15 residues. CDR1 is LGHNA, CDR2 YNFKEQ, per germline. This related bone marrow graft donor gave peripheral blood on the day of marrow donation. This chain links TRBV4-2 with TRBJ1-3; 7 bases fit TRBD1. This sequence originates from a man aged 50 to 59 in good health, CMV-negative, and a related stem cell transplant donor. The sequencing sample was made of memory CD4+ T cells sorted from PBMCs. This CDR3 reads CASSQERQGGNTIYF. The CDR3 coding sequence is TGTGCCAGCAGCCAAGAGCGACAGGGTGGAAACACCATATATTTT.